Each of the 28 T cell receptor beta chains below was sequenced from the same sample in a study of post-analysis software for immune sequencing data. These receptors' targets are unknown. Sequencing libraries made from TCR beta cDNA carried unique molecular identifiers. One entry per CDR3 protein, called by TCRdb with MiXCR from the PCR reads. This table has roughly 650,000 distinct CDR3 sequences, roughly three fifths appearing once. The study's findings and limits: When patients were compared with controls, 4 or 5 TRBV segments were more frequent, TRBV5-6, TRBV5-1 and TRBV20-1 among them.

The sequenced sample consisted of blood. The source is a girl under 10 years old with multiple sclerosis.

This CDR3 reads CSVGLLTGPGETQYF. The DNA for the CDR3 is TGCAGCGTTGGCCTTTTGACAGGGCCTGGAGAGACCCAGTACTTC. V and J are TRBV29-1 and TRBJ2-5, with 7 bases fitting TRBD1. The germline V gene encodes CDR1 SQVTM and CDR2 ANQGSEA. Trimming removed 4 bases from V and 4 bases from J; junction bases left unmatched: 12. The CDR3 runs 15 residues. The whole variable domain, remainder taken from reference TRBV29-1 and TRBJ2-5, is SAVISQKPSRDICQRGTSLTIQCQVDSQVTMMFWYRQQPGQSLTLIATANQGSEATYESGFVIDKFPISRPNLTFSTLTVSNMSPEDSSIYLCSVGLLTGPGETQYFGPGTRLLVL.

This clonotype was found a few times. This chain joins TRBV2 and TRBJ2-7; D possibly corresponds to TRBD1 (6 bases). The CDR3 is 14 residues long. Germline assignment: CDR1 SNHLY and CDR2 FYNNEI. Trimming pared 8 bases from V and 2 bases from J, leaving 16 bases between. CDR3 sequence: CASSKATGTYEQYF. The CDR3 coding sequence is TGTGCCAGCTCAAAGGCAACAGGGACCTACGAGCAGTACTTC.

This chain uses TRBV5-1 with TRBJ2-5; D tentatively fits TRBD1 or TRBD2 (5 bases each). CDR3 length: 13 amino acids. Germline assignment: CDR1 SGHRS and CDR2 YFSETQ. Trimming pared 6 bases from V and 1 base from J, leaving 10 bases between. Here the CDR3 reads CASTGSLQETQYF. DNA for the CDR3: TGCGCCAGCACAGGGAGCCTCCAAGAGACCCAGTACTTC.

This rearrangement joins TRBV2 to TRBJ2-7, with TRBD1 matching over 8 bases. The germline V gene encodes CDR1 SNHLY and CDR2 FYNNEI. V dropped 3 bases and J dropped 2; count of bases not matched to a gene: 6. The CDR3 totals 15 residues. CDR3 coding DNA: TGTGCCAGCAGTGACAGGACAGGGAATCCCTACGAGCAGTACTTC. This codes for CASSDRTGNPYEQYF.

The chain links TRBV21-1 to TRBJ2-2; TRBD2 is taken as the D call from the table, unchecked against the DNA. TRBV21-1 is termed a pseudogene. This CDR3 is 17 amino acids long. The chain's CDR3 is CASSPHSGRAQPGELFF. DNA for the CDR3: TGTGCCAGCAGCCCACATAGCGGGAGGGCCCAACCCGGGGAGCTGTTTTTT.

This clonotype was seen a single time. The J gene is TRBJ2-4, the V gene TRBV5-6; a possible D gene is TRBD1 (6 bases). The end of the DNA is better explained by TRBJ2-5, so the J call may be wrong. This CDR3 is 13 amino acids long. Germline values: CDR1 SGHDT, CDR2 YYEEEE. Here the CDR3 reads CASRIYREETQYF. For the CDR3, the DNA is TGTGCCAGCAGGATTTACAGGGAAGAGACCCAGTACTTC.

The table lists this clonotype with a count of one. The genes are TRBV15 and TRBJ1-1; TRBD1 might be the D (5 bases). The V gene's germline CDR1 is LNHNV and CDR2 YYDKDF (reference sequence). Trimming stripped 3 bases from V and 0 bases from J, with 17 bases between. The CDR3 length is 17 residues. This CDR3 reads CATSRVQASDMNTEAFF. Here the CDR3 DNA reads TGTGCCACCAGCAGGGTACAGGCGTCCGACATGAACACTGAAGCTTTCTTT.

V usage is TRBV20-1 and J usage is TRBJ1-2, with D uncertain. This CDR3 region has 12 residues. The germline gives CDR1 DFQATT, CDR2 SNEGSKA (reference sequence). Trimming pared 0 bases from V and 7 bases from J, leaving 9 bases between. The CDR3 nucleotides are TGCAGTGCTAGAGATAGAACGGTTGGCTACACCTTC. It is translated as CSARDRTVGYTF.

The chain is built from TRBV6-5 and TRBJ2-1; D perhaps matches TRBD2 (6 bases). Germline values: CDR1 MNHEY, CDR2 SVGAGI. The length of the CDR3 is 12 residues. Trimming removed 6 bases from V and 11 bases from J, with 14 bases in between. For the CDR3, the DNA is TGTGCCAGCAGCCCCTCCGGGACTCAGCAGTTCTTC. This translates into CASSPSGTQQFF.

The count of this clonotype is one. This chain connects TRBV30 to TRBJ1-1, with unresolved D. This CDR3 spans 14 amino acids. Per germline, CDR1 GTSNPN and CDR2 SVGIG (reference sequence). The V end was cut by 1 base, the J end by 1 base, with 10 bases between. This CDR3 is CAWSGRGKNTEAFF. In DNA form, the CDR3 reads TGTGCCTGGAGTGGACGCGGGAAGAACACTGAAGCTTTCTTT.

The J gene is TRBJ2-4, the V gene TRBV5-1; TRBD1 agrees at 8 bases. This CDR3 region has 17 residues. The germline CDR1 and CDR2 sequences are SGHRS and YFSETQ. V lost 3 bases, J lost 1 base, and 9 bases stayed unmatched. CDR3 in amino acids: CASSSWTGLGAKNIQYF. CDR3 bases: TGCGCCAGCAGCTCCTGGACAGGGCTGGGGGCCAAAAACATTCAGTACTTC. The whole variable domain, remainder taken from reference TRBV5-1 and TRBJ2-4, is KAGVTQTPRYLIKTRGQQVTLSCSPISGHRSVSWYQQTPGQGLQFLFEYFSETQRNKGNFPGRFSGRQFSNSRSEMNVSTLELGDSALYLCASSSWTGLGAKNIQYFGAGTRLSVL.

The chain combines TRBV5-1 with TRBJ1-2; possibly TRBD1 for D (6 bases). With 0 bases removed from V and 8 bases from J, the gap between germline ends came to 14 bases. The CDR3 sequence is 14 residues long. Germline-derived CDR1 and CDR2 are SGHRS and YFSETQ. DNA for the CDR3: TGCGCCAGCAGCTTGGACTACGCAGGGGTCGGCTACACCTTC. It codes for CASSLDYAGVGYTF.

The chain joins TRBV7-6 to TRBJ2-7, with D hard to call. This CDR3 spans 14 amino acids. Trimming pared 2 bases from V and 3 bases from J, leaving 11 bases between. Germline V gene lookup returns CDR1 SGHVS and CDR2 FNYEAQ. The CDR3 region is CASSLSGKGYEQYF. Here the CDR3 DNA reads TGTGCCAGCAGCTTATCGGGCAAGGGCTACGAGCAGTACTTC.

This clonotype was observed a few times. The chain has TRBV27 and TRBJ2-7, with D uncertain. This CDR3 is 13 amino acids long. The V end lost 4 bases, the J end lost 2 bases, and 9 bases lay between the germline ends. CDR1 is MNHEY and CDR2 is SMNVEV in the germline V gene (reference sequence). The DNA for the CDR3 is TGTGCCAGCAGTTCCCTCCCTGCCTACGAGCAGTACTTC. Translating it yields CASSSLPAYEQYF.

The chain combines TRBV4-1 with TRBJ2-2; no reliable D call. This CDR3 has 15 amino acids. Trimming removed 1 base from V and 0 bases from J, with 6 bases in between. Germline assignment: CDR1 MGHRA and CDR2 YSYEKL. CDR3 amino acids: CASSQGTPNTGELFF. The CDR3 nucleotides read TGCGCCAGCAGCCAAGGTACACCGAACACCGGGGAGCTGTTTTTT.

The chain carries TRBV20-1 and TRBJ2-3; 8 bases match TRBD2. The CDR3 contains 16 residues. V shed 0 bases, J shed 5 bases, and the junction held 10 bases outside the gene matches. From germline, CDR1 is DFQATT and CDR2 SNEGSKA (reference sequence). The CDR3 sequence: CSARDPGGGQGDTQYF. The CDR3, as DNA: TGCAGTGCTAGAGATCCTGGCGGGGGGCAGGGAGATACGCAGTATTTT.

V gene TRBV5-1 combines with J gene TRBJ2-3; perhaps TRBD2 as D (6 bases). The CDR3 length is 15 residues. The V gene lost 0 bases and the J gene lost 3 bases, with 11 bases spanning the gap. The V gene's germline CDR1 is SGHRS and CDR2 YFSETQ. The CDR3 sequence is CASSLDAGSTDTQYF. CDR3 DNA: TGCGCCAGCAGCTTGGACGCGGGGTCGACAGATACGCAGTATTTT.

The chain recombines TRBV7-3 with TRBJ2-7; 9 bases are shared with TRBD1. V gave up 5 bases and J gave up 5 bases; unmatched junction bases: 4. Germline-derived CDR1 and CDR2 are SGHTA and FQGTGA. The CDR3 contains 13 residues. The chain's CDR3 is CASSPGQGNEQYF. CDR3 DNA: TGTGCCAGCAGCCCGGGACAGGGTAACGAGCAGTACTTC.

This CDR3 is CATSSGGQYSYNEQFF. The CDR3, as DNA: TGTGCCACCAGCAGTGGGGGGCAGTACTCCTACAATGAGCAGTTCTTC. The chain recombines TRBV15 with TRBJ2-1, with D possibly called TRBD1 or TRBD2 (6 bases each). CDR1 and CDR2 (germline): LNHNV, YYDKDF (reference sequence). Trimming cost V 3 bases and J 0 bases, with 12 bases left between them. The CDR3 has 16 amino acids.

This clonotype was recorded once. This chain links TRBV24-1 with TRBJ2-5; D is unclear. V gave up 4 bases and J gave up 0 bases, with 5 bases separating them. CDR3 size: 13 residues. Germline loops: CDR1 KGHDR, CDR2 SFDVKD. The DNA of the CDR3 is TGTGCCACCAGTGAGAGGTACCAAGAGACCCAGTACTTC. Protein sequence: CATSERYQETQYF.

This clonotype was seen only a few times. V is TRBV20-1 and J is TRBJ1-2, with D possibly being TRBD1 (6 bases). The length of the CDR3 is 16 residues. V lost 6 bases, J lost 0 bases, and 20 bases lay in between. CDR1 and CDR2 from the germline V gene are DFQATT and SNEGSKA (reference sequence). CDR3 region: CSATRDTAIANYGYTF. The CDR3 DNA sequence: TGCAGTGCCACCCGGGACACCGCCATCGCTAACTATGGCTACACCTTC.

The gene calls are TRBV9 and TRBJ2-7; no clear D gene. Per the germline V gene, CDR1 is SGDLS and CDR2 is YYNGEE. V was clipped by 1 base and J by 5 bases, with 7 bases between them. This CDR3 is 12 amino acids long. The CDR3 DNA reads TGTGCCAGCAGCGTAAGGAGAAACGAGCAGTACTTC. Its protein is CASSVRRNEQYF. The full variable domain, in which reference TRBV9 and TRBJ2-7 provide the parts outside the CDR3, is DSGVTQTPKHLITATGQRVTLRCSPRSGDLSVYWYQQSLDQGLQFLIQYYNGEERAKGNILERFSAQQFPDLHSELNLSSLELGDSALYFCASSVRRNEQYFGPGTRLTVT.

This chain links TRBV6-6 with TRBJ2-5, with TRBD2 as a possible D gene (5 bases). The J call is doubtful: the DNA matches TRBJ2-7 better. Germline V gene data show CDR1 as MNHNY and CDR2 as SVGAGI (reference sequence). CDR3 length: 13 amino acids. Here the CDR3 DNA reads TGTGCCAGCAGTGTGGACGGGGTGGCCGAGCAGTACTTC. It translates to CASSVDGVAEQYF.

This clonotype was seen only a few times. V usage is TRBV3-1 and J usage is TRBJ2-3, with 9 nucleotides matching TRBD1. The CDR3 length is 14 residues. Trimming took 8 bases from V and 5 from J; bases not matched to a gene: 8. Germline CDR1 and CDR2: LGHDT and YNNKEL (reference sequence). The CDR3 spells CASRRTGAEDTQYF. The DNA for the CDR3 is TGTGCCAGCCGTCGGACAGGGGCGGAAGATACGCAGTATTTT.

In its sample, this clonotype was seen a few times. The chain has TRBV4-3 and TRBJ2-3; 11 nucleotides line up with TRBD2. This CDR3 spans 18 amino acids. Germline values: CDR1 LGHNA, CDR2 YSLEER. Trimming removed 1 base from V and 0 bases from J; junction bases left unmatched: 6. CDR3 region: CASSQAKTSGGSTDTQYF. CDR3 sequence (DNA): TGCGCCAGCAGCCAAGCTAAAACTAGCGGGGGAAGCACAGATACGCAGTATTTT.

The chain links TRBV11-3 to TRBJ2-1, with TRBD2 identical over 8 bases. V shed 5 bases, J shed 8 bases, and the junction held 20 bases outside the gene matches. This CDR3 spans 18 amino acids. CDR1 is SGHNT and CDR2 is YENEEA in the germline V gene. The CDR3 loop reads CASSTTSEVRLFSDEQFF. CDR3 nucleotide sequence: TGTGCCAGCAGCACGACTAGCGAAGTTCGCCTCTTCAGCGATGAGCAGTTCTTC.

The sample holds a few counts of this clonotype. The V gene is TRBV12-3 or TRBV12-4, the J gene TRBJ2-1; the match to TRBD1 covers 7 bases. Trimming cost V 4 bases and J 5 bases; bases outside gene matches: 8. There are 15 residues in the CDR3. CDR3 loop: CASSSPGTDNNEQFF. The CDR3 nucleotides read TGTGCCAGCAGTTCCCCCGGGACAGATAACAATGAGCAGTTCTTC.

This clonotype has only a few counts. The chain uses TRBV20-1 and TRBJ1-4, with D unclear. The CDR3 is 13 residues long. Germline loops: CDR1 DFQATT, CDR2 SNEGSKA (reference sequence). V dropped 3 bases and J dropped 8 bases, with 13 bases sitting between them. As DNA, the CDR3 is TGCAGTGCTAGTCCGCGGAGCAACGAAAAACTGTTTTTT. It is translated as CSASPRSNEKLFF.